Listed below are T cell receptor beta chains from one sample, sequenced in a study of shared clonotypes between healthy human individuals. Data came from immunoSEQ multiplex PCR; TCRdb stores just in-frame clones and leaves some out. The sample has 950,000 to 1,100,000 clones, around 82% seen once. Sequenced: memory CD4+ T cells from PBMCs. These receptors were taken from a man aged 18 to 35 in good health. Some clones in this sample may be carry-over from other donors' samples. The CDR3 runs from the conserved cysteine through the conserved F or W. The order of the fields is J gene, V gene, D gene, clone size, CDR3 protein, CDR3 DNA. A D gene is named only where the DNA matches it firmly. Clone sizes are given selectively: once, few, many, or a class where the clone is expanded.

j_call: TRBJ2-7; v_call: TRBV10-3; d_call: .; clone_size: once; cdr3_aa: CAISEAGTPFEQYF; cdr3_nt: TGTGCCATCAGTGAGGCGGGGACCCCTTTCGAGCAGTACTTC
j_call: TRBJ2-3; v_call: TRBV21-1; d_call: .; clone_size: few; cdr3_aa: CASSKGEREGRVDTQYF; cdr3_nt: TGTGCCAGCAGCAAGGGGGAGCGGGAGGGCCGTGTAGATACGCAGTATTTT
j_call: TRBJ2-1; v_call: TRBV28; d_call: .; clone_size: .; cdr3_aa: CASSAGPSYYNEQFF; cdr3_nt: TGTGCCAGCAGTGCCGGGCCCTCGTACTACAATGAGCAGTTCTTC
j_call: TRBJ2-7; v_call: TRBV11-3; d_call: .; clone_size: .; cdr3_aa: CASSLSGNEQYF; cdr3_nt: TGTGCCAGCAGCCTATCTGGTAACGAGCAGTACTTC
j_call: TRBJ2-2; v_call: TRBV10-3; d_call: TRBD2; clone_size: .; cdr3_aa: CAIGEWTSGNTGELFF; cdr3_nt: TGTGCCATCGGGGAATGGACTAGCGGGAACACCGGGGAGCTGTTTTTT
j_call: TRBJ2-7; v_call: TRBV7-2; d_call: TRBD2; clone_size: .; cdr3_aa: CASSYNAGAYEQYF; cdr3_nt: TGTGCCAGCAGTTACAACGCGGGGGCCTACGAGCAGTACTTC
j_call: TRBJ1-2; v_call: TRBV28; d_call: .; clone_size: .; cdr3_aa: CASSYLYSYTF; cdr3_nt: TGTGCCAGCAGTTACTTATATAGCTACACCTTC
j_call: TRBJ1-3; v_call: TRBV5-1; d_call: TRBD1; clone_size: once; cdr3_aa: CASSRQGTGSGNTIYF; cdr3_nt: TGCGCCAGCAGCCGACAGGGGACCGGTTCTGGAAACACCATATATTTT
j_call: TRBJ2-1; v_call: TRBV28; d_call: .; clone_size: .; cdr3_aa: CASSSAGPGWGEQFF; cdr3_nt: TGTGCCAGCAGTTCGGCGGGGCCGGGTTGGGGTGAGCAGTTCTTC
j_call: TRBJ2-2; v_call: TRBV5-6; d_call: .; clone_size: .; cdr3_aa: CASRPDPNTGELFF; cdr3_nt: TGTGCCAGCAGACCAGACCCGAACACCGGGGAGCTGTTTTTT
j_call: TRBJ2-7; v_call: TRBV19; d_call: TRBD1; clone_size: .; cdr3_aa: CASNQGASYEQYF; cdr3_nt: TGTGCCAGTAATCAGGGGGCCAGCTACGAGCAGTACTTC
j_call: TRBJ2-2; v_call: TRBV2; d_call: TRBD2; clone_size: .; cdr3_aa: CASTSAGGPSTGELFF; cdr3_nt: TGTGCCAGCACCTCAGCGGGAGGGCCCTCCACCGGGGAGCTGTTTTTT
j_call: TRBJ1-1; v_call: TRBV7-3; d_call: TRBD1; clone_size: .; cdr3_aa: CASSLGQGAGNTEAFF; cdr3_nt: TGTGCCAGCAGCTTAGGACAGGGAGCGGGGAACACTGAAGCTTTCTTT
j_call: TRBJ1-6; v_call: TRBV19; d_call: .; clone_size: .; cdr3_aa: CASSLGQNDNSPLHF; cdr3_nt: TGTGCCAGTAGTTTAGGACAGAACGATAATTCACCCCTCCACTTT
j_call: TRBJ2-2; v_call: TRBV12-5; d_call: TRBD2; clone_size: .; cdr3_aa: CASGFDSGRVHTGELFF; cdr3_nt: TGTGCTAGTGGTTTCGATAGCGGGAGGGTCCACACCGGGGAGCTGTTTTTT
j_call: TRBJ2-5; v_call: TRBV30; d_call: .; clone_size: .; cdr3_aa: CAWVPGAPPRTQYF; cdr3_nt: TGTGCCTGGGTACCCGGGGCCCCCCCAAGGACCCAGTACTTC
j_call: TRBJ1-2; v_call: TRBV15; d_call: TRBD1; clone_size: few; cdr3_aa: CATSPSGDRDYGYTF; cdr3_nt: TGTGCCACCAGCCCTAGCGGGGACAGGGACTATGGCTACACCTTC
j_call: TRBJ1-2; v_call: TRBV7-2; d_call: .; clone_size: .; cdr3_aa: CASSLEGRGGNYGYTF; cdr3_nt: TGTGCCAGCAGTTTGGAGGGAAGGGGTGGAAACTATGGCTACACCTTC
j_call: TRBJ1-4; v_call: TRBV7-6; d_call: TRBD1; clone_size: .; cdr3_aa: CAKTGWVIGEKLFF; cdr3_nt: TGTGCCAAGACAGGGTGGGTCATCGGCGAAAAACTGTTTTTT
j_call: TRBJ1-4; v_call: TRBV6-6; d_call: TRBD1; clone_size: .; cdr3_aa: CASSYQTGGYEKLFF; cdr3_nt: TGTGCCAGCAGTTATCAAACAGGGGGCTATGAAAAACTGTTTTTT
j_call: TRBJ2-3; v_call: TRBV2; d_call: .; clone_size: once; cdr3_aa: CASMSGTTDTQYF; cdr3_nt: TGTGCCAGCATGAGCGGCACCACAGATACGCAGTATTTT
j_call: TRBJ1-3; v_call: TRBV28; d_call: .; clone_size: once; cdr3_aa: CASRDSLSGNTIYF; cdr3_nt: TGTGCCAGCAGGGACAGCCTATCTGGAAACACCATATATTTT
j_call: TRBJ2-3; v_call: TRBV14; d_call: .; clone_size: .; cdr3_aa: CASSRREYTDTQYF; cdr3_nt: TGTGCCAGCAGTAGACGGGAATACACAGATACGCAGTATTTT
j_call: TRBJ2-5; v_call: TRBV11-2; d_call: .; clone_size: .; cdr3_aa: CASSLGAVAQYF; cdr3_nt: TGTGCCAGCAGCTTAGGCGCAGTGGCCCAGTACTTC
j_call: TRBJ2-5; v_call: TRBV5-1; d_call: .; clone_size: few; cdr3_aa: CASSPGGGTETQYF; cdr3_nt: TGCGCCAGCAGCCCAGGAGGAGGGACAGAGACCCAGTACTTC
j_call: TRBJ2-1; v_call: TRBV28; d_call: .; clone_size: .; cdr3_aa: CASTSGGPSSYNEQFF; cdr3_nt: TGTGCCAGCACCAGCGGAGGACCCAGCTCCTACAATGAGCAGTTCTTC
j_call: TRBJ1-3; v_call: TRBV7-2; d_call: TRBD1; clone_size: .; cdr3_aa: CASSLVAGGSNTIYF; cdr3_nt: TGTGCCAGCAGCTTAGTTGCAGGGGGCTCGAACACCATATATTTT
j_call: TRBJ2-7; v_call: TRBV7-9; d_call: .; clone_size: .; cdr3_aa: CASSRTGRRPYEQYF; cdr3_nt: TGTGCCAGCAGCCGAACCGGACGGAGACCCTACGAGCAGTACTTC
j_call: TRBJ2-5; v_call: TRBV18; d_call: TRBD1; clone_size: .; cdr3_aa: CASSRDRQETQYF; cdr3_nt: TGTGCCAGCTCCCGGGACAGACAAGAGACCCAGTACTTC
j_call: TRBJ2-3; v_call: TRBV4-1; d_call: TRBD2; clone_size: .; cdr3_aa: CASSQDEYGRDTQYF; cdr3_nt: TGCGCCAGCAGCCAAGATGAATACGGGAGGGATACGCAGTATTTT
j_call: TRBJ2-6; v_call: TRBV7-6; d_call: .; clone_size: few; cdr3_aa: CASSFGRNSGANVLTF; cdr3_nt: TGTGCCAGCAGCTTCGGACGCAACTCTGGGGCCAACGTCCTGACTTTC
j_call: TRBJ1-3; v_call: TRBV5-1; d_call: .; clone_size: .; cdr3_aa: CASSLSRSYSGNTIYF; cdr3_nt: TGCGCCAGCAGCTTGAGTAGGAGTTACTCTGGAAACACCATATATTTT
j_call: TRBJ2-2; v_call: TRBV11-3; d_call: .; clone_size: .; cdr3_aa: CASSLGGNTGELFF; cdr3_nt: TGTGCCAGCAGCTTAGGCGGAAACACCGGGGAGCTGTTTTTT
j_call: TRBJ2-7; v_call: TRBV18; d_call: TRBD2; clone_size: few; cdr3_aa: CASSSSGRMSYEQYF; cdr3_nt: TGTGCCAGCTCATCTAGCGGGAGGATGTCATACGAGCAGTACTTC
j_call: TRBJ1-3; v_call: TRBV15; d_call: TRBD1; clone_size: .; cdr3_aa: CATSREVRDRSSSGNTIYF; cdr3_nt: TGTGCCACCAGCAGAGAAGTAAGGGACAGGAGTAGCTCTGGAAACACCATATATTTT
j_call: TRBJ1-2; v_call: TRBV19; d_call: TRBD1; clone_size: .; cdr3_aa: CATQDRVPPGGYTF; cdr3_nt: TGTGCCACCCAAGACAGGGTTCCCCCCGGTGGCTACACCTTC
j_call: TRBJ2-5; v_call: TRBV5-1; d_call: .; clone_size: few; cdr3_aa: CASGPPRGRGGTQYF; cdr3_nt: TGCGCCAGCGGCCCCCCACGTGGACGAGGGGGGACCCAGTACTTC
j_call: TRBJ2-3; v_call: TRBV2; d_call: TRBD2; clone_size: few; cdr3_aa: CASSSRTSGTDTQYF; cdr3_nt: TGTGCCAGCAGTTCCCGGACTAGTGGGACAGATACGCAGTATTTT
j_call: TRBJ2-3; v_call: TRBV4-3; d_call: .; clone_size: .; cdr3_aa: CASSQDRGSNTQYF; cdr3_nt: TGCGCCAGCAGCCAAGATAGGGGGAGTAATACGCAGTATTTT
j_call: TRBJ1-6; v_call: TRBV15; d_call: .; clone_size: few; cdr3_aa: CATSRVNRVRLNSPLHF; cdr3_nt: TGTGCCACCAGCAGAGTGAACAGGGTGCGTTTGAATTCACCCCTCCACTTT
j_call: TRBJ2-3; v_call: TRBV5-1; d_call: TRBD2; clone_size: .; cdr3_aa: CASSLGLAGLTDTQYF; cdr3_nt: TGCGCCAGCAGCTTGGGACTAGCGGGACTCACAGATACGCAGTATTTT